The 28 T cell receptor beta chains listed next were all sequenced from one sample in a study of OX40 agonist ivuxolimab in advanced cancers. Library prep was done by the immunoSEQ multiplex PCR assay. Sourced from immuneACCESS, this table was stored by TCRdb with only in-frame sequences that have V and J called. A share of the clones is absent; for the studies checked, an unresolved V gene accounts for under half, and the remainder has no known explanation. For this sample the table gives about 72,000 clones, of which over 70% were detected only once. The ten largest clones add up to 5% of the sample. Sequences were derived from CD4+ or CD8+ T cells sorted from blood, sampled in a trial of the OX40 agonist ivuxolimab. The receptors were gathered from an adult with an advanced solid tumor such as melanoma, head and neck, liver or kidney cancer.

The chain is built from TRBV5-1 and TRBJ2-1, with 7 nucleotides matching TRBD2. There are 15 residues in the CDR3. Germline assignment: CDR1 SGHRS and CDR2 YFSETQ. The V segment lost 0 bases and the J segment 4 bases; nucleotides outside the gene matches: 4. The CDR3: CASSLGGLHYNEQFF. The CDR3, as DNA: TGCGCCAGCAGCTTGGGGGGACTACATTACAATGAGCAGTTCTTC. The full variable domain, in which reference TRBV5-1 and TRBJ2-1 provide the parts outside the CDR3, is KAGVTQTPRYLIKTRGQQVTLSCSPISGHRSVSWYQQTPGQGLQFLFEYFSETQRNKGNFPGRFSGRQFSNSRSEMNVSTLELGDSALYLCASSLGGLHYNEQFFGPGTRLTVL.

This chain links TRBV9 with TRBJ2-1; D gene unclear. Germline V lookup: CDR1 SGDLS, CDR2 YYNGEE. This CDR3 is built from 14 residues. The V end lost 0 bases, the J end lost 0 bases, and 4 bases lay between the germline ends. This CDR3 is CASSVGHSYNEQFF. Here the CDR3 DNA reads TGTGCCAGCAGCGTAGGTCACTCCTACAATGAGCAGTTCTTC.

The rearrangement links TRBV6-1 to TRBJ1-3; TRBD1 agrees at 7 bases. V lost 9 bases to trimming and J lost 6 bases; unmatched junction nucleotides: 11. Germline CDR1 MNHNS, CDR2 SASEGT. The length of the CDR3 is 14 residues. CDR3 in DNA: TGTGCCAGTAAAATCCAGGGGGACGTAAACACCATATATTTT. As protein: CASKIQGDVNTIYF.

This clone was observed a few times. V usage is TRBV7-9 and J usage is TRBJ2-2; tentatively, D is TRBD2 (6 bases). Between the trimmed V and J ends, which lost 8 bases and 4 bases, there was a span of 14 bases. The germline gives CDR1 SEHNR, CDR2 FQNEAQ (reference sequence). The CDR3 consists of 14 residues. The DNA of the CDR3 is TGTGCCAGCCGTTTCCGGGAGATCACCGGGGAGCTGTTTTTT. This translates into CASRFREITGELFF.

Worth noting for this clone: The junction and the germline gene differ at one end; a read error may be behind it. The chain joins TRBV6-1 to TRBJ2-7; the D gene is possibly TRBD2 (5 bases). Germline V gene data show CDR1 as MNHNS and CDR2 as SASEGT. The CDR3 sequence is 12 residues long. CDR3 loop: CASREGLYEQYF. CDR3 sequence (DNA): TGTGCCAGCAGAGAAGGACTTTACGAGCAGTACTTC.

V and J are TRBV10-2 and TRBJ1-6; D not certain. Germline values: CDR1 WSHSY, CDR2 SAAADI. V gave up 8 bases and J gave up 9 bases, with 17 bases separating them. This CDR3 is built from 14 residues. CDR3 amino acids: CASQFGDPTSPLHF. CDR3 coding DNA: TGCGCCAGCCAGTTCGGAGACCCTACTTCACCCCTCCACTTT.

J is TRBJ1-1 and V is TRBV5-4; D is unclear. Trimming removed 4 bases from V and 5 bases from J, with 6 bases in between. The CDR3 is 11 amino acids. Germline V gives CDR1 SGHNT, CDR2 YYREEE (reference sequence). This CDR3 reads CASSTKTEAFF. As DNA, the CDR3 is TGTGCCAGCAGCACCAAAACTGAAGCTTTCTTT.

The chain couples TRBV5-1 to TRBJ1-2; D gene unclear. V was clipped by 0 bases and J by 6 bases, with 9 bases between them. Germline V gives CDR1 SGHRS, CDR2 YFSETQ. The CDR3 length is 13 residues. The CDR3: CASSLAVSDGYTF. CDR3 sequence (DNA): TGCGCCAGCAGCTTGGCAGTTTCCGATGGCTACACCTTC.

The CDR3 sequence is CASSVGGGGKETQYF. The CDR3 DNA reads TGTGCCAGCAGCGTAGGTGGAGGGGGAAAAGAGACCCAGTACTTC. The V and J genes are TRBV9 and TRBJ2-5; D could derive from TRBD1 or TRBD2 (6 bases each). The CDR3 sequence is 15 residues long. V shed 0 bases and J shed 3 bases, with 12 bases lying between them. Germline values: CDR1 SGDLS, CDR2 YYNGEE.

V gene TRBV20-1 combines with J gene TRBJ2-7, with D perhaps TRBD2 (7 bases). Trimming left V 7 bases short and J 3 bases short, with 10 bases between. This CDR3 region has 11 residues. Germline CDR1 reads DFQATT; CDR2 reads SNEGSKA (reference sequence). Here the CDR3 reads CSVGGGYEQYF. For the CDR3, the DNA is TGCAGTGTAGGGGGGGGCTACGAGCAGTACTTC.

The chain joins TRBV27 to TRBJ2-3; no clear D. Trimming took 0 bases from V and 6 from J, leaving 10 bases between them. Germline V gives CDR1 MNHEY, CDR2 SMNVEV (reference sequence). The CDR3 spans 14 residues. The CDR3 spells CASSLSSTRDTQYF. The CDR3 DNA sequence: TGTGCCAGCAGTTTATCCTCGACTCGGGATACGCAGTATTTT.

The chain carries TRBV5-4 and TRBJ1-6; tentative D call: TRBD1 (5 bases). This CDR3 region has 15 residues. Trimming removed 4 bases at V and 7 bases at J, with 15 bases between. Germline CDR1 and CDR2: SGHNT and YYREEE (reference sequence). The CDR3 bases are TGTGCCAGCAGCAGATCCCGGGGGGAGAATTCACCCCTCCACTTT. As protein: CASSRSRGENSPLHF.

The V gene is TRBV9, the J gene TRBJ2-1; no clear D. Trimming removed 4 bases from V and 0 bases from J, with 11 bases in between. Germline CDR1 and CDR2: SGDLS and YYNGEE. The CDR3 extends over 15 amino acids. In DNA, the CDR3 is TGTGCCAGCAGCCCCGGAGCTGGCTCCTACAATGAGCAGTTCTTC. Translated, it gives CASSPGAGSYNEQFF.

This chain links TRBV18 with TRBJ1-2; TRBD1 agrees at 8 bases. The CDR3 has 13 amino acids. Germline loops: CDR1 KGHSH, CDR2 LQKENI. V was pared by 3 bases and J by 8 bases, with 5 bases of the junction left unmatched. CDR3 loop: CASSPSGGVGYTF. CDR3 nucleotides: TGTGCCAGCTCACCTTCAGGGGGCGTAGGCTACACCTTC.

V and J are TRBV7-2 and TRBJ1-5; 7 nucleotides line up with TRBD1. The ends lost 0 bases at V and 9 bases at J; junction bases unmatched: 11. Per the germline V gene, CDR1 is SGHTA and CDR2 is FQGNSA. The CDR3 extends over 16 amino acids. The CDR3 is CASSLARQGGDRPQHF. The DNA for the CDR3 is TGTGCCAGCAGCTTAGCGAGACAGGGAGGGGATCGGCCCCAGCATTTT. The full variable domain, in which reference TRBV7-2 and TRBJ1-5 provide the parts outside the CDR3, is GAGVSQSPSNKVTEKGKDVELRCDPISGHTALYWYRQSLGQGLEFLIYFQGNSAPDKSGLPSDRFSAERTGGSVSTLTIQRTQQEDSAVYLCASSLARQGGDRPQHFGDGTRLSIL.

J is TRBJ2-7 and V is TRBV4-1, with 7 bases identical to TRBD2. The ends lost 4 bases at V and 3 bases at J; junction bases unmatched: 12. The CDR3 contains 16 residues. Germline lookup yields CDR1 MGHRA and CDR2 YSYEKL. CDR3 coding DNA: TGCGCCAGCAGCCCAATGGGGAGGGAATTCATCTACGAGCAGTACTTC. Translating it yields CASSPMGREFIYEQYF.

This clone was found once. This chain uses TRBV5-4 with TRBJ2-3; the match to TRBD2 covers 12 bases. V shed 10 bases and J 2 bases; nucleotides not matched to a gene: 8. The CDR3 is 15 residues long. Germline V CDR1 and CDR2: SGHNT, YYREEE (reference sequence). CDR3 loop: CAGKTSGGVTDTQYF. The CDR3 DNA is TGTGCCGGCAAGACTAGCGGGGGAGTCACAGATACGCAGTATTTT.

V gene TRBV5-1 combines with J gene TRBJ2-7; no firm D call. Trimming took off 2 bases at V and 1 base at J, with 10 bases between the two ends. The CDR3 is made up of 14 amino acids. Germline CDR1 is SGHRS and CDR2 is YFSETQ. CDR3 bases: TGCGCCAGCAGCTTTGGAGACATTTCCTACGAGCAGTACTTC. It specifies CASSFGDISYEQYF.

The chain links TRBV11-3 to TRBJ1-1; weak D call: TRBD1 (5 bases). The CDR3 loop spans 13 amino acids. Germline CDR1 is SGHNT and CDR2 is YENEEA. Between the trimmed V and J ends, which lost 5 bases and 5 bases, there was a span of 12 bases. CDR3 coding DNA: TGTGCCAGCAGCCGGACCAGGGTGACTGAAGCTTTCTTT. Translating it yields CASSRTRVTEAFF.

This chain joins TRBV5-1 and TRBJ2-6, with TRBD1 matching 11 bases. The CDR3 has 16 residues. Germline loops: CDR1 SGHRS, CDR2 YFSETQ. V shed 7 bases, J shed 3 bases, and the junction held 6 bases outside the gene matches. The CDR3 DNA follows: TGCGCCAGCGCCGGACAGGGGGCATTTGGGGCCAACGTCCTGACTTTC. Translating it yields CASAGQGAFGANVLTF. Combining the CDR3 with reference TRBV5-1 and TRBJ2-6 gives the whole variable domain KAGVTQTPRYLIKTRGQQVTLSCSPISGHRSVSWYQQTPGQGLQFLFEYFSETQRNKGNFPGRFSGRQFSNSRSEMNVSTLELGDSALYLCASAGQGAFGANVLTFGAGSRLTVL.

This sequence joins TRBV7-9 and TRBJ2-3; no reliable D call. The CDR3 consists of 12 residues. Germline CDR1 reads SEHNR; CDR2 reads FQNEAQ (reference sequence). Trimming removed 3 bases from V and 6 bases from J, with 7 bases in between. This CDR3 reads CASSFIVDTQYF. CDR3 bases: TGTGCCAGCAGCTTTATTGTGGATACGCAGTATTTT.

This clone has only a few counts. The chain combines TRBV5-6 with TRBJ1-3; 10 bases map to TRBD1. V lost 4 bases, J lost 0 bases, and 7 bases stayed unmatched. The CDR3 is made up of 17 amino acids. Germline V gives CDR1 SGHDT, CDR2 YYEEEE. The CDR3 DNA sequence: TGTGCCAGCAGCGGAAGACAGGGGGCTATCTCTGGAAACACCATATATTTT. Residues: CASSGRQGAISGNTIYF.

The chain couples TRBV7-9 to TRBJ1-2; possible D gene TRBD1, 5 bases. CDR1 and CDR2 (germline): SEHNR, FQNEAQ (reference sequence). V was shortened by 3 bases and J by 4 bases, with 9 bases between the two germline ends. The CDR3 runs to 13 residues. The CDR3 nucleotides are TGTGCCAGCAGCTTTGGGGGTCTCTATGGCTACACCTTC. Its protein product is CASSFGGLYGYTF.

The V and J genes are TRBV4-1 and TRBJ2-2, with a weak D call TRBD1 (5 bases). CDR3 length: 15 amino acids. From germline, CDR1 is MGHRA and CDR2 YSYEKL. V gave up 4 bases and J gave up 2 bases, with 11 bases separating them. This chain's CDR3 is CASSPRTLNTGELFF. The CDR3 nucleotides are TGCGCCAGCAGCCCTCGGACACTAAACACCGGGGAGCTGTTTTTT.

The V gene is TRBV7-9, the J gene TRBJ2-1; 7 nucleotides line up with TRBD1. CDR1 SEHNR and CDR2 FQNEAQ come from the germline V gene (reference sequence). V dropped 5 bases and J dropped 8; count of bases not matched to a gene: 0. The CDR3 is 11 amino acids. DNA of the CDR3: TGTGCCAGCAGCCAGGGGGATGAGCAGTTCTTC. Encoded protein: CASSQGDEQFF.

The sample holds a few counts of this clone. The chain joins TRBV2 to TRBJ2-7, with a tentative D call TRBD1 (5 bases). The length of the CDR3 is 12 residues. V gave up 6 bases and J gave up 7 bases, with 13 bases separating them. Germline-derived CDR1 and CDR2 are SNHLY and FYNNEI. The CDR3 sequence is CASSLTDLEQYF. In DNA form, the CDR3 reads TGTGCCAGCAGCTTGACAGATCTAGAGCAGTACTTC.

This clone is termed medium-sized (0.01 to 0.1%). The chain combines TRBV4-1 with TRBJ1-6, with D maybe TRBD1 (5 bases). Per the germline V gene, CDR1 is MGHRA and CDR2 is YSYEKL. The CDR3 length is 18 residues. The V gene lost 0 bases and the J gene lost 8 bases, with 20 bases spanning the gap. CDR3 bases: TGCGCCAGCAGCCAAGATCCCCAGGGAACGGGGTTGCATTCACCCCTCCACTTT. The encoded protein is CASSQDPQGTGLHSPLHF.

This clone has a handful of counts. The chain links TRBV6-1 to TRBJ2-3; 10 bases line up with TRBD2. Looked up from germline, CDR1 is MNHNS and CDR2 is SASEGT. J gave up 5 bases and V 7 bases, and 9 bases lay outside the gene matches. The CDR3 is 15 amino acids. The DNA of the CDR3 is TGTGCCAGCACCGGAGCGGGGGGGGTGAAAGATACGCAGTATTTT. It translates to CASTGAGGVKDTQYF.